This T cell receptor beta chain was identified during a study of early T cells in non-severe SARS-CoV-2 infection. The V and J ends lost 0 bases and 0 bases respectively, with 4 bases between them. Germline V gene sequence: CDR1 MGHRA, CDR2 YSYEKL. The CDR3 sequence is 14 residues long. TCRdb re-called the 5' RACE reads through MiXCR, storing one row per CDR3 protein. The sample lists around 99,000 distinct CDR3 sequences, 16% occurring once. This sequence originates from an adult who was a healthcare worker with PCR-confirmed SARS-CoV-2 infection or an uninfected control (not recorded which). Material: whole blood, obtained at baseline. The V call is TRBV4-1, the J call TRBJ2-3; D gene unclear. The CDR3 reads CASSQDDSTDTQYF. CDR3 coding DNA: TGCGCCAGCAGCCAAGATGATAGCACAGATACGCAGTATTTT.